A single sample is the source of the 18 T cell receptor beta chains below, sequenced in a study of blood T cell repertoires in COVID-19 (dated by TCRdb to 2020 to 2021). The receptor library was made with the immunoSEQ multiplex PCR assay. TCRdb limited this immuneACCESS table to in-frame rearrangements with V and J called. A share of clones is missing; checked studies link under half to unresolved V genes, and the rest is unexplained. The table for this sample lists approximately 150,000 clones; approximately 90% of them were counted only once. The biggest ten clones account for under 9% of the sample. Specimen: peripheral blood. These receptors all come from a woman between 50 and 59 years old with active or convalescent COVID-19.

The count of this clone is one. V is TRBV20-1 and J is TRBJ2-2; weak D call: TRBD2 (6 bases). The germline CDR1 and CDR2 sequences are DFQATT and SNEGSKA (reference sequence). The CDR3 consists of 16 residues. The V and J ends lost 3 bases and 4 bases respectively, with 18 bases between them. The CDR3 loop is CSASSTTGSRTGELFF. CDR3 in DNA: TGCAGTGCTAGTTCCACGACCGGGAGTCGCACCGGGGAGCTGTTTTTT.

The chain uses TRBV6-1 and TRBJ2-2, with D tentatively TRBD1 (5 bases). The CDR3 covers 14 residues. Germline CDR1 reads MNHNS; CDR2 reads SASEGT. The V gene lost 2 bases and the J gene lost 1 base, with 5 bases spanning the gap. CDR3: CASSETGNTGELFF. In nucleotides, the CDR3 is TGTGCCAGCAGTGAAACAGGGAACACCGGGGAGCTGTTTTTT.

This clone was seen a single time. The chain carries TRBV9 and TRBJ2-1, with 9 positions matching TRBD1. The CDR3 extends over 20 amino acids. Germline assignment: CDR1 SGDLS and CDR2 YYNGEE. V lost 2 bases, J lost 0 bases, and 15 bases stayed unmatched. The CDR3 nucleotides are TGTGCCAGCAGCGTCTATGGACAGGGGCTTGGGGAAATCTCCTACAATGAGCAGTTCTTC. Translated: CASSVYGQGLGEISYNEQFF.

The CDR3 nucleotides are TGTGCCAGCAGCCCCCAGGGCAATCAGCCCCAGCATTTT. Encoded protein: CASSPQGNQPQHF. This chain joins TRBV9 and TRBJ1-5, with D unclear. The CDR3 extends over 13 amino acids. Germline CDR1 SGDLS, CDR2 YYNGEE. V lost 4 bases and J lost 2, with 7 bases in between.

V usage is TRBV7-8 and J usage is TRBJ2-3; D perhaps matches TRBD1 (6 bases). This CDR3 spans 15 amino acids. V was clipped by 1 base and J by 0 bases, with 8 bases between them. Germline values: CDR1 SGHVS, CDR2 FQNEAQ. CDR3 nucleotide sequence: TGTGCCAGCAGCTTAGGCGGACAGAGCACAGATACGCAGTATTTT. Translation: CASSLGGQSTDTQYF.

V and J are TRBV4-3 and TRBJ2-1; 9 bases map to TRBD2. Germline CDR1 LGHNA, CDR2 YSLEER. The CDR3 extends over 16 amino acids. The V segment lost 0 bases and the J segment 7 bases; nucleotides outside the gene matches: 7. The CDR3 loop is CASSQEPAGGRNEQFF. The CDR3 DNA reads as TGCGCCAGCAGCCAAGAACCAGCGGGGGGAAGGAATGAGCAGTTCTTC.

J is TRBJ1-5 and V is TRBV2; 10 bases fit TRBD1. The trim removed 1 base at V and 6 bases at J, leaving 9 bases unmatched. CDR3 length: 17 residues. The V gene's germline CDR1 is SNHLY and CDR2 FYNNEI. The CDR3 region is CASSEVGGTGVVQPQHF. In DNA form, the CDR3 reads TGTGCCAGCAGTGAAGTGGGTGGGACAGGGGTTGTTCAGCCCCAGCATTTT.

The V and J genes are TRBV5-1 and TRBJ1-1, with 9 nucleotides matching TRBD1. Trimming at V came to 4 bases and at J to 4 bases, leaving 5 bases not matched to a gene. This CDR3 contains 14 residues. From germline, CDR1 is SGHRS and CDR2 YFSETQ. In DNA, the CDR3 is TGCGCCAGCAGCCTAGAGGACAGGGGCACTGAAGCTTTCTTT. It codes for CASSLEDRGTEAFF.

The rearrangement links TRBV29-1 to TRBJ1-2, with a tentative D call TRBD1 (6 bases). The V gene lost 0 bases and the J gene lost 6 bases, with 23 bases spanning the gap. The CDR3 extends over 17 amino acids. CDR1 SQVTM and CDR2 ANQGSEA come from the germline V gene. The CDR3 DNA reads TGCAGCGTTGAAGACGCACGGCATCCGACAGGATGGGATGGCTACACCTTC. It translates to CSVEDARHPTGWDGYTF.

The chain uses TRBV6-2 or TRBV6-3 and TRBJ2-5; the match to TRBD2 covers 11 bases. Germline lookup yields CDR1 MNHEY and CDR2 SVGEGT. The length of the CDR3 is 18 residues. The ends lost 0 bases at V and 3 bases at J; junction bases unmatched: 9. This CDR3 is CASSYSKVLAGAKETQYF. CDR3 coding DNA: TGTGCCAGCAGTTACTCGAAGGTACTAGCGGGAGCCAAAGAGACCCAGTACTTC.

J is TRBJ1-1 and V is TRBV7-3, with 9 bases identical to TRBD1. Trimming at V came to 3 bases and at J to 0 bases, leaving 2 bases not matched to a gene. Germline V gene sequence: CDR1 SGHTA, CDR2 FQGTGA. This CDR3 region has 15 residues. The chain's CDR3 is CASSFRTGVNTEAFF. The CDR3 nucleotides read TGTGCCAGCAGCTTTCGGACAGGGGTGAACACTGAAGCTTTCTTT.

The chain is built from TRBV28 and TRBJ2-1; TRBD2 matches 8 bases. Trimming at V came to 4 bases and at J to 10 bases, leaving 9 bases not matched to a gene. Germline CDR1 MDHEN, CDR2 SYDVKM. CDR3 length equals 14 residues. CDR3 amino acids: CASSSSGTSEEQFF. The CDR3 DNA is TGTGCCAGCAGTTCTTCCGGGACTAGTGAGGAGCAGTTCTTC.

The chain carries TRBV15 and TRBJ1-3, with D maybe TRBD1 (6 bases). There are 17 residues in the CDR3. The germline V gene has CDR1 LNHNV and CDR2 YYDKDF (reference sequence). V lost 0 bases and J lost 0, with 12 bases in between. The CDR3 loop is CATSRDLTGSSGNTIYF. As DNA, the CDR3 is TGTGCCACCAGCAGAGATCTCACAGGGTCCTCTGGAAACACCATATATTTT.

The chain carries TRBV27 and TRBJ2-5; D uncertain. CDR1 and CDR2 from the germline V gene are MNHEY and SMNVEV (reference sequence). The CDR3 is 13 amino acids. Trimming stripped 2 bases from V and 5 bases from J, with 9 bases between. The CDR3 DNA follows: TGTGCCAGCAGTTTAGAGGCGAGGGAGACCCAGTACTTC. This translates into CASSLEARETQYF.

The rearrangement joins TRBV28 to TRBJ1-5, with TRBD1 matching 7 bases. V lost 7 bases to trimming and J lost 3 bases; unmatched junction nucleotides: 6. Germline loops: CDR1 MDHEN, CDR2 SYDVKM. This CDR3 has 14 residues. This chain's CDR3 is CASKTGDPNQPQHF. The CDR3 DNA sequence: TGTGCCAGCAAAACAGGGGATCCCAATCAGCCCCAGCATTTT.

The V call is TRBV19, the J call TRBJ2-3; D call uncertain. Germline V CDR1 and CDR2: LNHDA, SQIVND (reference sequence). With 3 bases removed from V and 1 base from J, the gap between germline ends came to 5 bases. This CDR3 has 13 residues. The CDR3 protein is CASSISRTDTQYF. In DNA form, the CDR3 reads TGTGCCAGTAGTATCTCTCGCACAGATACGCAGTATTTT.

This clone was counted a single time. J is TRBJ1-1 and V is TRBV25-1; maybe TRBD1 (6 bases). In germline, CDR1 is MGHDK, CDR2 SYGVNS. V was trimmed by 5 bases and J by 9 bases, leaving 19 bases between them. The CDR3 runs 14 residues. The CDR3 DNA reads TGTGCCAGCAGTCCCACCGTGGGGGCTTCGAAAGCTTTCTTT. It encodes CASSPTVGASKAFF. The full variable domain, completed using reference TRBV25-1 and TRBJ1-1, is EADIYQTPRYLVIGTGKKITLECSQTMGHDKMYWYQQDPGMELHLIHYSYGVNSTEKGDLSSESTVSRIRTEHFPLTLESARPSHTSQYLCASSPTVGASKAFFGQGTRLTVV.

The J gene is TRBJ2-7, the V gene TRBV13, with TRBD2 matching over 10 bases. The CDR3 spans 14 residues. CDR1 is PRHDT and CDR2 is FYEKMQ in the germline V gene (reference sequence). Losses at the gene ends were 2 bases for V and 2 bases for J; bases not matched to a gene: 0. The chain's CDR3 is CASSLTSGTYEQYF. The CDR3, as DNA: TGTGCCAGCAGCTTAACTAGCGGGACCTACGAGCAGTACTTC.